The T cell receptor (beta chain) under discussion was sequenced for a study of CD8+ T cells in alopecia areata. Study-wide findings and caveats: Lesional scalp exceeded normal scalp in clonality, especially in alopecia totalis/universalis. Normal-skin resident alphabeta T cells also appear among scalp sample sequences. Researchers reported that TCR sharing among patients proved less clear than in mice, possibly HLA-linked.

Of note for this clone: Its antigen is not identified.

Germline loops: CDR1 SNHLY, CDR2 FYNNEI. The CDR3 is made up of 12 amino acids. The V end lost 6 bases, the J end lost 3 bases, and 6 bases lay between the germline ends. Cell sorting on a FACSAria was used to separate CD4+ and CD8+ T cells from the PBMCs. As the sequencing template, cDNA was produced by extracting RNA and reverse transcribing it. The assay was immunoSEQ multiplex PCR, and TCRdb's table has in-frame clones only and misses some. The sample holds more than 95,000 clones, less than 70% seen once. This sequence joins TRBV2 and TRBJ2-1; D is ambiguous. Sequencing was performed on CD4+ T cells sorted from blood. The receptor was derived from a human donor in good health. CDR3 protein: CASRVVYNEQFF. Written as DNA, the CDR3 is TGTGCCAGCAGAGTCGTCTACAATGAGCAGTTCTTC. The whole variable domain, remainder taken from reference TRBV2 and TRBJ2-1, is EPEVTQTPSHQVTQMGQEVILRCVPISNHLYFYWYRQILGQKVEFLVSFYNNEISEKSEIFDDQFSVERPDGSNFTLKIRSTKLEDSAMYFCASRVVYNEQFFGPGTRLTVL.